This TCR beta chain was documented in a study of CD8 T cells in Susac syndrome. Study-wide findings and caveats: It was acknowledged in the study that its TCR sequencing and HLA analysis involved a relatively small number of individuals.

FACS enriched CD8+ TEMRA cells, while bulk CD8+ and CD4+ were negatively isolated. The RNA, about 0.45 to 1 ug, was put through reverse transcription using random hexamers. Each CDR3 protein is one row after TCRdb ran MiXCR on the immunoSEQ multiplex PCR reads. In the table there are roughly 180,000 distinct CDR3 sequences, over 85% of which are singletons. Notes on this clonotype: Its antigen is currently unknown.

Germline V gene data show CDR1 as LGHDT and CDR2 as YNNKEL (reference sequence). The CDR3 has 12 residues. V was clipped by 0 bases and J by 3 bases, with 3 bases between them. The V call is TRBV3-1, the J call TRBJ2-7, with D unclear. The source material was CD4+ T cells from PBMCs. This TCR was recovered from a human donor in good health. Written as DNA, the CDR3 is TGTGCCAGCAGCCAAGATCGCTACGAGCAGTACTTC. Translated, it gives CASSQDRYEQYF.